A single sample gave rise to the 31 T cell receptor beta chains below, sequenced in a study of molecular identifiers for immune sequencing clone quantification (dated by TCRdb to 2016 to 2019). Receptors were amplified or captured by PCR. Sequencing was carried out with a NextSeq 500. TCRdb applied fastp at Q25 and MiXCR to the public reads, then kept only in-frame beta chains. Rows with one shared CDR3 protein collapse into an entry with the most common genes and DNA. The sample table contains 40,000 to 45,000 distinct CDR3 sequences; only one count was recorded for roughly 24% of them. The ten largest clones take up about 0.93% of the sample. The source material was naive CD8+ T cells from blood, with Jurkat cell RNA spiked in. What the cell subset or site label conveys for this sample: FACS-sorted CD8+CD4-CCR7+CD45RA+ naive T cells. These receptors were collected from a human donor in good health. Some libraries in this study had Jurkat cell RNA spiked in.

This clonotype was counted many times. The chain links TRBV7-9 to TRBJ2-7, with D unresolved. The V and J ends lost 6 bases and 0 bases respectively, with 6 bases between them. CDR3 length equals 12 residues. Germline CDR1 and CDR2: SEHNR and FQNEAQ (reference sequence). CDR3 amino acids: CASSQSSYEQYF. The CDR3 nucleotides read TGTGCCAGCAGTCAAAGCTCCTACGAGCAGTACTTC.

The sample holds many counts of this clonotype. The rearrangement links TRBV28 to TRBJ2-7; D might be TRBD1 (5 bases). The V and J ends lost 5 bases and 1 base respectively, with 12 bases between them. CDR1 is MDHEN and CDR2 is SYDVKM in the germline V gene. This CDR3 has 14 residues. The CDR3 loop reads CASSTFDRSYEQYF. The CDR3 DNA reads TGTGCCAGCAGTACTTTCGACAGATCCTACGAGCAGTACTTC.

In this sample, this clonotype turned up many times. This chain joins TRBV9 and TRBJ2-2, with TRBD1 matching 7 bases. V trimming: 0 bases; J trimming: 4 bases; junction bases outside the gene matches: 3. CDR1 is SGDLS, CDR2 YYNGEE, per germline. This CDR3 region has 15 residues. DNA of the CDR3: TGTGCCAGCAGCGTAGTGGCAGGGGGCACCGGGGAGCTGTTTTTT. Translating gives CASSVVAGGTGELFF.

This clonotype was detected ten times or more. This chain links TRBV7-9 with TRBJ2-3, with TRBD1 identical over 7 bases. J was trimmed by 4 bases and V by 7 bases; bases with no gene match: 11. The CDR3 runs to 15 residues. Germline CDR1 SEHNR, CDR2 FQNEAQ (reference sequence). The CDR3 nucleotides read TGTGCCAGCACAAACGACAGGGATGGGTCAGATACGCAGTATTTT. This gives the protein CASTNDRDGSDTQYF.

This clonotype was seen repeatedly, ten times or more. The genes are TRBV13 and TRBJ2-3; D may match TRBD1 or TRBD2 (5 bases each). Trimming took off 3 bases at V and 2 bases at J, with 6 bases between the two ends. The germline V gene encodes CDR1 PRHDT and CDR2 FYEKMQ (reference sequence). The CDR3 has 13 residues. The CDR3 sequence is CASSLGVTDTQYF. The CDR3 nucleotides read TGTGCCAGCAGCTTGGGGGTCACAGATACGCAGTATTTT.

Worth noting for this clonotype: A read error may explain this, as a much larger clone is one base away. The conserved phenylalanine or tryptophan is not found at the CDR3 terminus, so this likely reflects a read error. V is TRBV5-5 and J is TRBJ1-5, with D unclear. The CDR3 is 13 residues long. Per germline, CDR1 SGHKS and CDR2 YYEKEE (reference sequence). V was pared by 2 bases and J by 3 bases, with 6 bases between. CDR3 in amino acids: CASSFNNNQPQHI. CDR3 nucleotides: TGTGCCAGCAGCTTCAATAACAATCAGCCCCAGCATATT.

This clonotype was recorded at least ten times. This chain links TRBV11-2 with TRBJ1-5, with TRBD1 as a possible D gene (5 bases). Between the trimmed V and J ends, which lost 5 bases and 3 bases, there was a span of 11 bases. CDR3 length: 14 residues. In germline, CDR1 is SGHAT, CDR2 FQNNGV. This chain's CDR3 is CASSQWDVNQPQHF. In DNA, the CDR3 is TGTGCCAGCAGCCAATGGGACGTCAATCAGCCCCAGCATTTT.

This clonotype was observed at least ten times. V is TRBV3-1 and J is TRBJ2-1, with 11 bases fitting TRBD2. CDR1 and CDR2 (germline): LGHDT, YNNKEL (reference sequence). This CDR3 is 18 amino acids long. J gave up 7 bases and V 0 bases, and 11 bases lay outside the gene matches. In DNA form, the CDR3 reads TGTGCCAGCAGCCAAGATCGGTTTAGCGGGAGGGCCGGAAATGAGCAGTTCTTC. Translating it yields CASSQDRFSGRAGNEQFF.

This clonotype was found many times. This sequence joins TRBV20-1 and TRBJ2-7, with D possibly being TRBD2 (6 bases). This CDR3 is built from 15 residues. V gave up 0 bases and J gave up 4 bases, with 16 bases separating them. CDR1 is DFQATT and CDR2 is SNEGSKA in the germline V gene (reference sequence). The CDR3 nucleotides are TGCAGTGCTAGAGATACAGTGGGGGGTTGGTACGAGCAGTACTTC. As protein: CSARDTVGGWYEQYF.

This clonotype was observed at least ten times. The chain carries TRBV19 and TRBJ2-3; D ambiguous. The CDR3 contains 15 residues. Trimming took 3 bases from V and 2 from J, leaving 12 bases between them. Germline CDR1 LNHDA, CDR2 SQIVND (reference sequence). CDR3: CASSISSHLTDTQYF. CDR3 bases: TGTGCCAGTAGTATCAGCTCGCACCTCACAGATACGCAGTATTTT.

The chain employs TRBV7-9 and TRBJ2-1; 7 bases align to TRBD2. After removal of 1 base from V and 2 bases from J, the junction contained 5 bases not matched to a gene. Germline loops: CDR1 SEHNR, CDR2 FQNEAQ (reference sequence). There are 16 residues in the CDR3. CDR3 region: CASSLGGRGAYNEQFF. The CDR3 DNA follows: TGTGCCAGCAGCTTAGGAGGGAGGGGTGCCTACAATGAGCAGTTCTTC.

V gene TRBV14 combines with J gene TRBJ2-1, with D possibly TRBD2 on 5 matching bases. The CDR3 loop spans 15 amino acids. Germline V CDR1 and CDR2: SGHDN, FVKESK. V was clipped by 3 bases and J by 0 bases, with 9 bases between them. CDR3 sequence reads: CASSQDWSSYNEQFF. The CDR3 nucleotides read TGTGCCAGCAGCCAGGACTGGAGCTCCTACAATGAGCAGTTCTTC.

This clonotype came up many times. The rearrangement joins TRBV5-4 to TRBJ2-5; 8 bases align to TRBD2. The CDR3 has 14 amino acids. The V segment lost 4 bases and the J segment 0 bases; nucleotides outside the gene matches: 2. Germline V gene sequence: CDR1 SGHNT, CDR2 YYREEE (reference sequence). CDR3 sequence reads: CASSVLADQETQYF. CDR3 sequence (DNA): TGTGCCAGCAGCGTACTAGCGGACCAAGAGACCCAGTACTTC.

At least ten counts were recorded for this clonotype. The V call is TRBV4-1, the J call TRBJ1-1, with a weak D call TRBD1 (5 bases). The germline V gene encodes CDR1 MGHRA and CDR2 YSYEKL. V was pared by 3 bases and J by 1 base, with 12 bases between. CDR3 length: 15 amino acids. CDR3 residues: CASSQQGPTNTEAFF. In DNA, the CDR3 is TGCGCCAGCAGCCAGCAGGGACCGACGAACACTGAAGCTTTCTTT.

Concerning this clonotype itself: A read error may account for a junction end that differs from germline. The chain couples TRBV30 to TRBJ2-6; the D gene could be TRBD1 or TRBD2 (6 bases each). Germline V gene data show CDR1 as GTSNPN and CDR2 as SVGIG (reference sequence). There are 15 residues in the CDR3. The DNA for the CDR3 is TGTGCCCGGAGTCCGGGGGCGTCAGGGGCCAGCGTCCTGACTTTC. It is translated as CARSPGASGASVLTF.

Of note for this clonotype: Mismatch with germline at one junction end may stem from a read error. J is TRBJ2-3 and V is TRBV30; TRBD2 matches at 9 bases. Germline CDR1 is GTSNPN and CDR2 is SVGIG (reference sequence). CDR3 size: 17 residues. CDR3 amino acids: CAWSVAGAGGPTDTPYF. CDR3 coding DNA: TGTGCCTGGAGTGTAGCCGGGGCGGGGGGGCCAACAGATACGCCGTATTTT.

In this sample, this clonotype turned up many times. The rearrangement joins TRBV7-9 to TRBJ2-3; no clear D. This CDR3 contains 14 residues. From germline, CDR1 is SEHNR and CDR2 FQNEAQ (reference sequence). V was pared by 5 bases and J by 4 bases, with 13 bases between. This CDR3 is CASSTELAPDTQYF. Written as DNA, the CDR3 is TGTGCCAGCAGCACAGAACTGGCCCCAGATACGCAGTATTTT.

This clonotype was counted ten times or more. This chain links TRBV3-2 with TRBJ2-3; whether TRBD1, the table's D call, matches the DNA was not checked. TRBV3-2 is a recognized pseudogene. The CDR3 contains 18 residues. CDR3 DNA: TGTGCCAGCAGCCGCTCCCCCCGGAGGGGACAGACCACAGATACGCAGTATTTT. As protein: CASSRSPRRGQTTDTQYF.

This clonotype was seen at least ten times. The rearrangement joins TRBV3-1 to TRBJ1-1, with D maybe TRBD1 (5 bases). The V and J ends lost 4 bases and 4 bases respectively, with 13 bases between them. The CDR3 contains 14 residues. CDR1 is LGHDT, CDR2 YNNKEL, per germline (reference sequence). The CDR3 protein is CASSLSRVPTEAFF. The DNA of the CDR3 is TGTGCCAGCAGCCTAAGCAGGGTCCCCACTGAAGCTTTCTTT.

Concerning this clonotype itself: A read error may explain this, as a much larger clone is one base away. This chain connects TRBV27 to TRBJ2-7; D is undetermined. The germline V gene encodes CDR1 MNHEY and CDR2 SMNVEV (reference sequence). V was shortened by 3 bases and J by 6 bases, with 18 bases between the two germline ends. This CDR3 has 15 residues. The CDR3 coding sequence is TGTGCCAGCAGTTTGGGCCGTGGCGTTCGGACCGAGCAGTACTTC. Its translation is CASSLGRGVRTEQYF.

This clonotype was recorded a few times. A much larger clonotype is one base distant, so this may be a read error. This CDR3 is missing its conserved last phenylalanine or tryptophan, likely due to a read error. The chain couples TRBV7-8 to TRBJ2-5; 7 nucleotides agree with TRBD2. V dropped 3 bases and J dropped 3; count of bases not matched to a gene: 7. There are 15 residues in the CDR3. CDR1 SGHVS and CDR2 FQNEAQ come from the germline V gene. For the CDR3, the DNA is TGTGCCAGCAGCTTGGGGGGGACTGAAGAAGAGACCCAGTACATC. Translation: CASSLGGTEEETQYI.

This chain links TRBV19 with TRBJ2-7, with D perhaps assigned TRBD1 or TRBD2 (5 bases each). The V and J ends lost 3 bases and 7 bases respectively, with 22 bases between them. Germline assignment: CDR1 LNHDA and CDR2 SQIVND (reference sequence). The CDR3 is 16 amino acids. CDR3 DNA sequence: TGTGCCAGTAGTATGGGCCTTCCGGGACGGACGATGGAGCAGTACTTC. Translation: CASSMGLPGRTMEQYF.

With respect to this clonotype: A much larger clone is a single base away; this may be a read error. This chain connects TRBV7-9 to TRBJ2-5; D tentatively fits TRBD1 or TRBD2 (5 bases each). The CDR3 has 19 amino acids. Germline loops: CDR1 SEHNR, CDR2 FQNEAQ (reference sequence). V lost 5 bases, J lost 9 bases, and 34 bases lay in between. CDR3 DNA sequence: TGTGCCAGCAGCCCCCGGTACGGGGTCCAAACTAATCGCAGGGAGCCCCAGTACTTC. Protein product: CASSPRYGVQTNRREPQYF.

A few counts support this clonotype. The CDR3 DNA reads TGTGCCAGCAGTTTATTGGATAGCGCCGGCACAGATACGCAGTATTTT. It encodes CASSLLDSAGTDTQYF. The chain links TRBV27 to TRBJ2-3; maybe TRBD2 (5 bases). Between the trimmed V and J ends, which lost 1 base and 1 base, there was a span of 12 bases. CDR1 and CDR2 (germline): MNHEY, SMNVEV (reference sequence). CDR3 length: 16 amino acids.

This clonotype was seen a few times. The CDR3 region has the DNA TGTGCCAGCAGCCGACAAGAGACCCAGTACTTC. Protein: CASSRQETQYF. This chain connects TRBV12-3 or TRBV12-4 to TRBJ2-5; D gene unclear. The CDR3 is 11 amino acids. V was trimmed by 6 bases and J by 2 bases, leaving 4 bases between them.

By share, this clonotype ranks as medium-sized. The chain links TRBV7-2 to TRBJ2-3; 7 bases agree with TRBD2. Trimming cost V 5 bases and J 1 base; bases outside gene matches: 9. This CDR3 is built from 16 residues. Germline V gives CDR1 SGHTA, CDR2 FQGNSA. CDR3 bases: TGTGCCAGCAGCCGGTACGGCGGGGGTCGCACAGATACGCAGTATTTT. Translation gives CASSRYGGGRTDTQYF. The full variable domain, with the rest looked up from reference TRBV7-2 and TRBJ2-3, is GAGVSQSPSNKVTEKGKDVELRCDPISGHTALYWYRQSLGQGLEFLIYFQGNSAPDKSGLPSDRFSAERTGGSVSTLTIQRTQQEDSAVYLCASSRYGGGRTDTQYFGPGTRLTVL.

The chain links TRBV6-5 to TRBJ2-5; possible D gene TRBD2, 6 bases. Trimming took 2 bases from V and 6 from J, leaving 16 bases between them. Germline CDR1 MNHEY, CDR2 SVGAGI. The CDR3 covers 15 residues. The CDR3 sequence: CASSYGSGELQTQYF. The CDR3 region has the DNA TGTGCCAGCAGTTACGGGTCGGGAGAATTGCAGACCCAGTACTTC.

Of note for this clonotype: A much more abundant neighbour one base away suggests this may be a read error. The V call is TRBV24-1, the J call TRBJ2-1, with a weak D call TRBD2 (6 bases). CDR1 is KGHDR, CDR2 SFDVKD, per germline. This CDR3 has 10 residues. The CDR3 here is CATGGNERFF. CDR3 DNA: TGTGCCACCGGCGGGAATGAGCGGTTCTTC.

This clonotype was detected many times. The V and J genes are TRBV5-6 and TRBJ1-3; no clear D. CDR1 and CDR2 from the germline V gene are SGHDT and YYEEEE. The CDR3 has 14 residues. The V gene lost 0 bases and the J gene lost 4 bases, with 8 bases spanning the gap. CDR3 in DNA: TGTGCCAGCAGCTTGGGGGCATCGGGAAACACCATATATTTT. It specifies CASSLGASGNTIYF.

About this clonotype: This may stem from a read error, because a much larger clone lies one nucleotide away. The final CDR3 position lacks the conserved phenylalanine or tryptophan, pointing to a likely read error. The CDR3 bases are TGTGCCAGCAGTCACGACTACGAGCAGTACCTC. Protein sequence: CASSHDYEQYL. The V and J genes are TRBV6-2 or TRBV6-3 and TRBJ2-7; unclear D gene. The CDR3 sequence is 11 residues long. The V gene lost 5 bases and the J gene lost 3 bases, with 5 bases spanning the gap. Germline V gives CDR1 MNHEY, CDR2 SVGEGT.

This clonotype occurred a few times. The V and J genes are TRBV20-1 and TRBJ2-1; D remains unclear. Germline values: CDR1 DFQATT, CDR2 SNEGSKA (reference sequence). Trimming took off 6 bases at V and 4 bases at J, with 19 bases between the two ends. The CDR3 consists of 15 residues. The CDR3 sequence: CSAELTLPIYNEQFF. The CDR3 region has the DNA TGCAGTGCAGAATTGACCCTACCTATTTACAATGAGCAGTTCTTC.